This T cell receptor (beta chain) was recovered during a study of cytomegalovirus exposure and HLA in healthy donors. PCR primers comprised 60 Vbeta and 13 Jbeta primers. This table comes from immunoSEQ multiplex PCR, and its TCRdb copy is limited to in-frame clones, with some not included. The table has around 72,000 clones, approximately 70% seen once; the top ten hold less than 25%. V dropped 5 bases and J dropped 0 bases, with 20 bases sitting between them. Germline assignment: CDR1 SGHAT and CDR2 FQNNGV. The CDR3 extends over 18 amino acids. General study points: When the data were analyzed later, several of the most significant clusters appeared to be linked to common viral pathogens. About 87% or about 30% of the time was how often most TCR beta V segments were productive, according to an earlier analysis. Cytomegalovirus-associated status was assigned to around 160 TCR beta chains.

This clone was seen only once. Its specificity is not known. Donors were ostensibly healthy at sampling, although undocumented immune exposures were probable. The receptor comes from a man aged 35 to 55 in good health and CMV-seropositive. This rearrangement joins TRBV11-2 to TRBJ2-1, with no clear D. The sample consisted of PBMCs. The CDR3 here is CASSVGTLLRVSYNEQFF. CDR3 nucleotides: TGTGCCAGCAGCGTAGGCACCCTACTTCGGGTCTCCTACAATGAGCAGTTCTTC.